This TCR beta chain is drawn from a study of regulatory T cells in long-lasting Graves disease. Sequencing libraries for TCR beta were prepared with iRepertoire HTBI primers and Arm-PCR of CDR3 regions. One entry per CDR3 protein results from TCRdb running MiXCR on the multiplex PCR reads. The repertoire holds some 560,000 distinct CDR3 sequences, 15% to 20% seen once, with 20% to 25% in the top ten. Time point reported: newly diagnosed GD, antithyroid drugs for less than 3 months. The TCR library used RNA extracted from PBMCs. Trimming at V came to 3 bases and at J to 3 bases, leaving 7 bases not matched to a gene. The CDR3 contains 17 residues. The germline V gene encodes CDR1 KGHSH and CDR2 LQKENI. Separately, the same data were catalogued under a study of T cells in Graves' hyperthyroidism and ophthalmopathy.

This rearrangement joins TRBV18 to TRBJ2-6, with TRBD1 matching over 8 bases. The origin of this receptor is a middle-aged woman with Graves disease. The sample in question was peripheral blood mononuclear cells (PBMCs), obtained at new diagnosis, from a patient treated with antithyroid drugs. As DNA, the CDR3 is TGTGCCAGCTCACCCCAACGGACAGGGTTTGGGGCCAACGTCCTGACTTTC. It specifies CASSPQRTGFGANVLTF. The whole variable domain, remainder taken from reference TRBV18 and TRBJ2-6, is NAGVMQNPRHLVRRRGQEARLRCSPMKGHSHVYWYRQLPEEGLKFMVYLQKENIIDESGMPKERFSAEFPKEGPSILRIQQVVRGDSAAYFCASSPQRTGFGANVLTFGAGSRLTVL.